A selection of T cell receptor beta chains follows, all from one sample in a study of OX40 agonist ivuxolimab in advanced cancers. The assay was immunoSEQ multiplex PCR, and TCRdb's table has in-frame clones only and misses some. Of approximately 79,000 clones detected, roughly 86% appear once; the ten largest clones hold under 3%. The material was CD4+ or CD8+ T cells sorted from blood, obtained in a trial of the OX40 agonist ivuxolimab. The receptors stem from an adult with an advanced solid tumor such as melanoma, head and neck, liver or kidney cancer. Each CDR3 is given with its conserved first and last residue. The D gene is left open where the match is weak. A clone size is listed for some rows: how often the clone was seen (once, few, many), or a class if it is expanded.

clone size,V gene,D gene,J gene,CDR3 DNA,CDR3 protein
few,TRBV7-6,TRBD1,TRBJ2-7,TGTGCCAGCAGCCCTCGGACAGGGCGGACCTACGAGCAGTACTTC,CASSPRTGRTYEQYF
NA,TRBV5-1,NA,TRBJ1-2,TGCGCCAGCAGCTTGGGGGGGCCTCCTAACTATGGCTACACCTTC,CASSLGGPPNYGYTF
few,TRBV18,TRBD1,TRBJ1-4,TGTGCCAGCTCACTGCAAATGGCAGGGGGTGAATCAACTAATGAAAAACTGTTTTTT,CASSLQMAGGESTNEKLFF
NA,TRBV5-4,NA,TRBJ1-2,TGTGCCAGCAGCGTACAGGGTGTAGATGGCTACACCTTC,CASSVQGVDGYTF
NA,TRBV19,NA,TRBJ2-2,TGTGCCAGTAGATCGCCGGGGGACACCGGGGAGCTGTTTTTT,CASRSPGDTGELFF
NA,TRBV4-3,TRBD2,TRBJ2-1,TGCGCCAGCAGCCCAGAGGCTAGCGGGGCCAATGAGCAGTTCTTC,CASSPEASGANEQFF
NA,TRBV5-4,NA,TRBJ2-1,TGTGCCAGCACCTGGGGGGATCGGATCTCGGGTGAGCAGTTCTTC,CASTWGDRISGEQFF
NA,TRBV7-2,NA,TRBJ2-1,TGTGCCAGCAGATTAGGGGGGCCAGGGGGCTACAATGAGCAGTTCTTC,CASRLGGPGGYNEQFF
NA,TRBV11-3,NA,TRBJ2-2,TGTGCCAGCAGCCCCGGACAGGGAGGGACCGGGGAGCTGTTTTTT,CASSPGQGGTGELFF
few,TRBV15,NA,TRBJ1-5,TGTGCCACCAGGGTCCCTGGGGAGCCCCAGCATTTT,CATRVPGEPQHF
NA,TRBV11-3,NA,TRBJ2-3,TGTGCCAGCAGCTTAGATTGGGGCACAGATACGCAGTATTTT,CASSLDWGTDTQYF
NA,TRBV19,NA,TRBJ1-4,TGTGCCAGTAGGTGGGGTGAAAAACTGTTTTTT,CASRWGEKLFF
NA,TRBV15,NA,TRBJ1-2,TGTGCCACCAGCAGAGATCAGAGATCCGGGGGCTACACCTTC,CATSRDQRSGGYTF
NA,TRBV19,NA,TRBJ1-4,TGTGCCAGTAGTGGGATAGCCCAGGAAAAACTGTTTTTT,CASSGIAQEKLFF
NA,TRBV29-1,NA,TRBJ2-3,TGCAGCGTTGAAAAAGGTTCAGATACGCAGTATTTT,CSVEKGSDTQYF
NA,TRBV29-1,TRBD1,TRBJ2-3,TGCAGTGCCACCGGACAGGGAATCGCAGATACGCAGTATTTT,CSATGQGIADTQYF
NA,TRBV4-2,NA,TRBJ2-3,TGTGCCAGCAGCCAAGGGGGGGCCGACACAGATACGCAGTATTTT,CASSQGGADTDTQYF
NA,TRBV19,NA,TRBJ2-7,TGTGCCAGTAGTGAGAGCTCCTACGAGCAGTACTTC,CASSESSYEQYF
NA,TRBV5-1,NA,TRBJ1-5,TGCGCCAGCAGCTTGGTGGGGTCCCCAGGTCAGCCCCAGCATTTT,CASSLVGSPGQPQHF
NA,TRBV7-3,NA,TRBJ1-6,TGTGCCAGCAGCTTAACACCGACAGGAGCCCTCTCACCCCTCCACTTT,CASSLTPTGALSPLHF
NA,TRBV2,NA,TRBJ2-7,TGTGCCAGCAGTGTACAGGGTCGGGAGCAGTACTTC,CASSVQGREQYF
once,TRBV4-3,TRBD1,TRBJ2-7,TGCGCCAGCAGCCAATCGACAGGGGAAACCTACGAGCAGTACTTC,CASSQSTGETYEQYF
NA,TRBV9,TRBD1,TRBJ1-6,TGTGCCAGCAGCGGGGGGACAGAGTATAATTCACCCCTCCACTTT,CASSGGTEYNSPLHF
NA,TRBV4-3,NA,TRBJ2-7,TGCGCCAGCAGCCAAGCCGGGGGGCCACCTTCCGAGCAGTACTTC,CASSQAGGPPSEQYF